The 3 T cell receptor beta chains below come from one sample, sequenced in a study of blood T cell repertoires in COVID-19. The method was immunoSEQ multiplex PCR; TCRdb's version includes in-frame clones alone and lacks a portion of them. The sample yields about 48,000 clones, more than 75% seen once. The sequenced sample was peripheral blood. The receptors were gathered from a woman aged 80 or over with COVID-19, enrolled during active disease.

This clone was observed a few times. V is TRBV5-4 and J is TRBJ1-1; 8 nucleotides agree with TRBD1. CDR3 length equals 13 residues. The germline V gene encodes CDR1 SGHNT and CDR2 YYREEE (reference sequence). V shed 3 bases, J shed 11 bases, and the junction held 9 bases outside the gene matches. In DNA, the CDR3 is TGTGCCAGCAGCTGGGACAGGAGACAGGGGGCTTTCTTT. Translating it yields CASSWDRRQGAFF.

The V gene is TRBV9, the J gene TRBJ2-6, with D perhaps matching TRBD2 (6 bases). V lost 0 bases and J 0 bases, leaving 13 bases between the germline ends. The CDR3 totals 18 residues. Germline CDR1 SGDLS, CDR2 YYNGEE. CDR3 region: CASSVDGGGSSGANVLTF. In DNA, the CDR3 is TGTGCCAGCAGCGTAGATGGGGGAGGAAGCTCTGGGGCCAACGTCCTGACTTTC. Drawing the rest from reference TRBV9 and TRBJ2-6, the complete variable domain is DSGVTQTPKHLITATGQRVTLRCSPRSGDLSVYWYQQSLDQGLQFLIQYYNGEERAKGNILERFSAQQFPDLHSELNLSSLELGDSALYFCASSVDGGGSSGANVLTFGAGSRLTVL.

The chain uses TRBV18 and TRBJ2-5; 8 positions agree with TRBD2. This CDR3 region has 14 residues. Germline CDR1 and CDR2: KGHSH and LQKENI. The V segment lost 5 bases and the J segment 5 bases; nucleotides outside the gene matches: 7. The CDR3, as DNA: TGTGCCAGCTCATCTGGACTAGCTGGGGAGACCCAGTACTTC. It codes for CASSSGLAGETQYF.